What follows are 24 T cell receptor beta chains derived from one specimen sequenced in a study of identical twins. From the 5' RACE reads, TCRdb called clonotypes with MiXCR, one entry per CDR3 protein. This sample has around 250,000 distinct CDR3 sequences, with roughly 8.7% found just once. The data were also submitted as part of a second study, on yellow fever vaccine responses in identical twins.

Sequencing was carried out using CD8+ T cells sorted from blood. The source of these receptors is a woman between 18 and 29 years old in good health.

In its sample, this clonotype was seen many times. CDR3 sequence reads: CASSLGAGMISYEQYF. CDR3 coding DNA: TGTGCCAGCTCCCTTGGGGCAGGGATGATCTCCTACGAGCAGTACTTC. The genes are TRBV12-3 or TRBV12-4 and TRBJ2-7; TRBD1 might be the D (5 bases). Trimming removed 8 bases at V and 0 bases at J, with 20 bases between. CDR3 length: 16 amino acids.

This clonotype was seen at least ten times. This chain's CDR3 is CASSLAGETYNEQFF. The CDR3 DNA is TGCGCCAGCAGCTTGGCCGGGGAAACTTACAATGAGCAGTTCTTC. The chain uses TRBV5-1 and TRBJ2-1, with D possibly being TRBD2 (5 bases). The CDR3 contains 15 residues. V was shortened by 0 bases and J by 4 bases, with 11 bases between the two germline ends. CDR1 SGHRS and CDR2 YFSETQ come from the germline V gene. Full variable domain (outside the CDR3, taken from reference TRBV5-1 and TRBJ2-1): KAGVTQTPRYLIKTRGQQVTLSCSPISGHRSVSWYQQTPGQGLQFLFEYFSETQRNKGNFPGRFSGRQFSNSRSEMNVSTLELGDSALYLCASSLAGETYNEQFFGPGTRLTVL.

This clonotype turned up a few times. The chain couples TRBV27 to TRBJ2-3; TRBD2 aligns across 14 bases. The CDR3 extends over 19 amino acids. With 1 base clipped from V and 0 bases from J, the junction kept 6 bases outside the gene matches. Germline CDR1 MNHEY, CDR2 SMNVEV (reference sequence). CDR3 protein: CASSLYGGLAGVSTDTQYF. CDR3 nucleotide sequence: TGTGCCAGCAGTTTATACGGGGGACTAGCGGGAGTCAGCACAGATACGCAGTATTTT.

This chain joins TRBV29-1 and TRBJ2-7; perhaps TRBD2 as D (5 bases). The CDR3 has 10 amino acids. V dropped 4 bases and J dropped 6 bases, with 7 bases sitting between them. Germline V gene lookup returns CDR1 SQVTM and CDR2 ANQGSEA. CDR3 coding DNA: TGCAGCGTTGCGGGATCCGAGCAGTACTTC. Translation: CSVAGSEQYF.

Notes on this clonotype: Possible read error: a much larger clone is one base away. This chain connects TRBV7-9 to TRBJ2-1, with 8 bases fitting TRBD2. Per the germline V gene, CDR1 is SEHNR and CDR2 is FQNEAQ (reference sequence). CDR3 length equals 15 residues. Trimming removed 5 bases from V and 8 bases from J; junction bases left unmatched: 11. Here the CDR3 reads CASSRTGPAGDEQFF. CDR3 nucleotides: TGTGCCAGCAGCCGTACGGGACCAGCGGGAGATGAGCAGTTCTTC.

DNA for the CDR3: TGCAGTGCTAGAGGGCCTTCTGGGCCGGATAGCGGGGGCCCCACAGATACGCAGTATTTT. It encodes CSARGPSGPDSGGPTDTQYF. The J gene is TRBJ2-3, the V gene TRBV20-1; 9 bases match TRBD2. The CDR3 spans 20 residues. Germline-derived CDR1 and CDR2 are DFQATT and SNEGSKA (reference sequence). The ends lost 1 base at V and 2 bases at J; junction bases unmatched: 19.

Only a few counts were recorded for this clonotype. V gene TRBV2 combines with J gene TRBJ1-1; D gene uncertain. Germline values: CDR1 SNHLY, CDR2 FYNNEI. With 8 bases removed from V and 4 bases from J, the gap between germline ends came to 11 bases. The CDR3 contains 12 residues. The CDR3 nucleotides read TGTGCCAGCTTAGTGAAGGCCACTGAAGCTTTCTTT. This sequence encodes CASLVKATEAFF.

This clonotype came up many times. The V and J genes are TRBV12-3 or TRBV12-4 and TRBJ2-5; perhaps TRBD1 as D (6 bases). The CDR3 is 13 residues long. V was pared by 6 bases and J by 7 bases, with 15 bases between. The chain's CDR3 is CASRSQGGGTQYF. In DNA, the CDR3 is TGTGCCAGCAGGTCACAGGGTGGGGGGACCCAGTACTTC.

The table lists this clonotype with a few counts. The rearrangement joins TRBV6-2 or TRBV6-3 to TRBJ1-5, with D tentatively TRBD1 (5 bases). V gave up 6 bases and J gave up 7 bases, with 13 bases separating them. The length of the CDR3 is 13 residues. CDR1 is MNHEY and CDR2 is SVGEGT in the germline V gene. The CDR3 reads CASSLRGWQPQHF. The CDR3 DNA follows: TGTGCCAGCAGCCTCCGGGGCTGGCAGCCCCAGCATTTT.

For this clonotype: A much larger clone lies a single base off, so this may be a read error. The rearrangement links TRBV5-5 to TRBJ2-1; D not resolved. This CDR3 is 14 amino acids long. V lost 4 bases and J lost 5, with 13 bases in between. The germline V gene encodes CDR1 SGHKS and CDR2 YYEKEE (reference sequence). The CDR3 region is CASSVYLWDNEQFF. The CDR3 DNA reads TGTGCCAGCAGCGTGTACCTTTGGGACAATGAGCAGTTCTTC.

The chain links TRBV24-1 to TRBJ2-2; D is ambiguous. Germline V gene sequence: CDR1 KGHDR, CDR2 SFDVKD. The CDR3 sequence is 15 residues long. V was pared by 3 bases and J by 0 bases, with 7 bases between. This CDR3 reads CATSDRTANTGELFF. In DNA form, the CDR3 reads TGTGCCACCAGTGATCGGACCGCGAACACCGGGGAGCTGTTTTTT.

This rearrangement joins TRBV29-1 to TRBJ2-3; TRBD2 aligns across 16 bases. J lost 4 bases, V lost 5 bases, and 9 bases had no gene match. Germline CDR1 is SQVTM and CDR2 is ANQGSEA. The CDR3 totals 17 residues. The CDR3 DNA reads TGCAGCGTTTATACCGGGACTAGCGGGGGGGCCCCAGATACGCAGTATTTT. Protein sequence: CSVYTGTSGGAPDTQYF.

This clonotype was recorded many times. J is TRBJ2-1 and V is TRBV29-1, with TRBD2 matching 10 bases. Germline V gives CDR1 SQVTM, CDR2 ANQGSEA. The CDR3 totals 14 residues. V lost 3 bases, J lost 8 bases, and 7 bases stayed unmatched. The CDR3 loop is CSVEWLAGVYEQFF. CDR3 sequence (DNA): TGCAGCGTTGAGTGGCTAGCGGGAGTATATGAGCAGTTCTTC.

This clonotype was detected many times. CDR3 bases: TGTGCCACCAATGGGGCGGAAGAGACCCAGTACTTC. This encodes CATNGAEETQYF. The rearrangement links TRBV11-2 to TRBJ2-5; possible D gene TRBD1, 5 bases. The ends were cut back, 10 bases at V and 3 bases at J, with 12 bases in the middle. CDR3 size: 12 residues. Looked up from germline, CDR1 is SGHAT and CDR2 is FQNNGV.

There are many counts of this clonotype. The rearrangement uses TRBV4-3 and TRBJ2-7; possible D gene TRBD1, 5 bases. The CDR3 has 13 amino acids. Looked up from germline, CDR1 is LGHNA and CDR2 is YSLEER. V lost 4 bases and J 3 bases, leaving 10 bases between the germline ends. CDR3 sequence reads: CASSPGRGYEQYF. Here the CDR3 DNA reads TGCGCCAGCAGCCCAGGAAGGGGCTACGAGCAGTACTTC.

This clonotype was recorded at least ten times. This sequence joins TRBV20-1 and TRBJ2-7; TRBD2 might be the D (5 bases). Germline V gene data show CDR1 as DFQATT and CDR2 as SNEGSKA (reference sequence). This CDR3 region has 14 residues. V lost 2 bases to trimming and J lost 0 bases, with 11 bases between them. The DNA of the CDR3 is TGCAGTGCTAGATTACCGGGGAGCTCCTACGAGCAGTACTTC. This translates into CSARLPGSSYEQYF.

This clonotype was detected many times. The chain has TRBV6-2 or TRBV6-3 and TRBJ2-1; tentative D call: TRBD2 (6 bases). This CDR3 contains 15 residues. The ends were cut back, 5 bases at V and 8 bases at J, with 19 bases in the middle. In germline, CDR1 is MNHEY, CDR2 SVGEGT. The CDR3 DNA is TGTGCCAGCAGTCACGAGTCGGGGGACGCTGATGAGCAGTTCTTC. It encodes CASSHESGDADEQFF.

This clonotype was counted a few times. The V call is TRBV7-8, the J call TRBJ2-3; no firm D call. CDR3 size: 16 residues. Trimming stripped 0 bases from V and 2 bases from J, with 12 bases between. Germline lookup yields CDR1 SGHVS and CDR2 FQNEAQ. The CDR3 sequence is CASSLAIGLLTDTQYF. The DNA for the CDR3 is TGTGCCAGCAGCTTAGCAATCGGCCTGCTCACAGATACGCAGTATTTT.

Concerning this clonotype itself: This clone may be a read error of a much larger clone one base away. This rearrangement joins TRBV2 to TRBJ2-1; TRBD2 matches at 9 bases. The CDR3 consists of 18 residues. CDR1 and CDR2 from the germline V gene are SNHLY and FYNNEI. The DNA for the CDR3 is TGTGCCTGCAGTTTCTTCGGCGGGAGGGCCGGGTCCTACAATGAGCAGTTCTTC. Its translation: CACSFFGGRAGSYNEQFF.

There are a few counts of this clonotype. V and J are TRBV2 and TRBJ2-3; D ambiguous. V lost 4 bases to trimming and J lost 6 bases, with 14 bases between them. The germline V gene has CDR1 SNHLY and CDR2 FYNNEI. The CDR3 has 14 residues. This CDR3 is CASSVRLTGDTQYF. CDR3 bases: TGTGCCAGCAGTGTGCGACTGACCGGCGATACGCAGTATTTT.

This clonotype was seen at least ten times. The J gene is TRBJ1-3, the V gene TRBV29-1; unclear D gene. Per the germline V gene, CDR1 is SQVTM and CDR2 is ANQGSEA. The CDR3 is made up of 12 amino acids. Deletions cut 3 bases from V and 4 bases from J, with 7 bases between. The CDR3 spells CSVEEQGNTIYF. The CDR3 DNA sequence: TGCAGCGTTGAGGAACAAGGAAACACCATATATTTT.

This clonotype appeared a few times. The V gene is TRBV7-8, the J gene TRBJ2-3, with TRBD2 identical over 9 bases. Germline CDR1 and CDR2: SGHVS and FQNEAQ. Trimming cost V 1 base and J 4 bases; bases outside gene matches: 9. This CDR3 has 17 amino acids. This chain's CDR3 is CASSLETSGYSPDTQYF. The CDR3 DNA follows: TGTGCCAGCAGCTTAGAGACTAGCGGATATTCCCCAGATACGCAGTATTTT.

CDR3 region: CASRSDRGPVLQPQHF. DNA of the CDR3: TGTGCCAGCAGGTCGGACAGGGGGCCGGTTTTACAGCCCCAGCATTTT. The V gene is TRBV27, the J gene TRBJ1-5; 11 bases align to TRBD1. The CDR3 totals 16 residues. The ends lost 6 bases at V and 7 bases at J; junction bases unmatched: 11. Germline V gene lookup returns CDR1 MNHEY and CDR2 SMNVEV (reference sequence).

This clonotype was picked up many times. The CDR3 DNA sequence: TGTGCCAGCAGTATCGGGACTAGCCTTGAGCAGTTCTTC. It encodes CASSIGTSLEQFF. This rearrangement joins TRBV27 to TRBJ2-1; 9 bases align to TRBD2. The trim removed 5 bases at V and 9 bases at J, leaving 5 bases unmatched. The germline V gene has CDR1 MNHEY and CDR2 SMNVEV (reference sequence). This CDR3 is 13 amino acids long.